This T cell receptor (beta chain) was captured by sequencing in a study of blood T cell repertoires in COVID-19. Study context: Samples taken during acute and convalescent COVID-19 were collected in the United States, Italy and Spain. Nucleic acid was either cDNA or gDNA, and it came from T cells, B-cell-depleted T cells, or PBMCs.

Authors' analysis steps: Counts of nucleated cells, estimated from reference gene primer amplification, were obtained. The protocol was immunoSEQ multiplex PCR, while the TCRdb copy is restricted to in-frame clones and leaves out a portion. V and J calls and clone size are as listed in that table; D and trimming were resolved from the DNA. This table has roughly 150,000 clones, around 84% appearing once. The germline V gene encodes CDR1 MNHEY and CDR2 SVGAGI. Deletions cut 2 bases from V and 5 bases from J, with 3 bases between. There are 12 residues in the CDR3. The TCR was taken from a woman between 50 and 59 years old with acute or convalescent COVID-19. The chain carries TRBV6-5 and TRBJ1-4; unclear D gene. The sample comprised peripheral blood. The chain's CDR3 is CASSYLNEKLFF. The CDR3 DNA reads TGTGCCAGCAGTTACCTGAATGAAAAACTGTTTTTT.